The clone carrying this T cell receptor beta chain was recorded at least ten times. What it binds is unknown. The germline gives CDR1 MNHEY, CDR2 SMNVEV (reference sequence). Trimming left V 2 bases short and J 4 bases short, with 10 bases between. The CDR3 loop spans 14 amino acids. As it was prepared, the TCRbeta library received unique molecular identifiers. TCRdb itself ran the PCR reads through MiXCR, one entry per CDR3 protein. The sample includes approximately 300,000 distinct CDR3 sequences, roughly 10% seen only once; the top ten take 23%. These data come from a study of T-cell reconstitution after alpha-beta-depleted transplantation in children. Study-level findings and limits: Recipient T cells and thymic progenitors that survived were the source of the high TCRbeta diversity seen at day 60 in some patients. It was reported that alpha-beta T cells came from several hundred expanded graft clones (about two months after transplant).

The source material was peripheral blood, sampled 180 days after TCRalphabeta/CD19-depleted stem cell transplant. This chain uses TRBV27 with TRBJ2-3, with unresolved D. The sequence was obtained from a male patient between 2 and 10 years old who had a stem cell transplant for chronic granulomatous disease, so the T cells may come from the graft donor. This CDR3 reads CASSLPRRPDTQYF. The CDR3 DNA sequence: TGTGCCAGCAGTTTACCCCGAAGACCAGATACGCAGTATTTT.